Presented here are 28 T cell receptor beta chains from one specimen sequenced in a study of blood T cells in healthy people across ages (dated by TCRdb to 2013 to 2016). Library generation was performed with 5' RACE. TCRdb lists the instrument as Illumina HiSeq 2500. A second about 7 to 11 cycle PCR used a sample-barcoded 5' primer and a J-beta primer mix. TCRdb redid the processing of the public reads, applying fastp at Q25 and MiXCR, and retained in-frame beta chains. A single entry per CDR3 protein holds the most common genes and DNA from its merged rows. In all, the sample holds over 450,000 distinct CDR3 sequences, and less than 25% of those were seen once. The ten largest clones represent roughly 10% of the sample. These records were also assigned to another study, of T cells of mothers and their children.

The sample consisted of blood. These receptors came from a boy younger than 18 in good health.

This clonotype turned up a few times. The chain couples TRBV20-1 to TRBJ2-5; TRBD1 agrees at 10 bases. The better agreement between TRBJ2-7 and the DNA end casts doubt on the J call. The V gene's germline CDR1 is DFQATT and CDR2 SNEGSKA (reference sequence). The CDR3 length is 13 residues. CDR3 DNA: TGCAGTGCTGGCAGACAGGGGGCTGGCGAGCAGTACTTC. Protein: CSAGRQGAGEQYF.

V usage is TRBV29-1 and J usage is TRBJ1-2; the match to TRBD1 covers 7 bases. CDR3 length: 11 residues. V lost 7 bases, J lost 7 bases, and 6 bases stayed unmatched. Germline lookup yields CDR1 SQVTM and CDR2 ANQGSEA. CDR3 nucleotides: TGCAGCGGACGGGACAGCGGTGGCTACACCTTC. Translating gives CSGRDSGGYTF.

There are a few counts of this clonotype. A junction boundary mismatches the germline segment, possibly from a read error. This chain links TRBV5-1 with TRBJ2-1; D perhaps matches TRBD2 (5 bases). TRBJ2-5 matches the DNA end more closely, so the J call is doubtful. Germline CDR1 is SGHRS and CDR2 is YFSETQ. The CDR3 length is 15 residues. The CDR3 region is CASGPGGEVQGTQYF. The CDR3 coding sequence is TGCGCCAGCGGTCCCGGAGGCGAGGTACAAGGGACCCAGTACTTC.

This clonotype was picked up a small number of times. V and J are TRBV9 and TRBJ1-4, with D perhaps matching TRBD1 (6 bases). This CDR3 comprises 14 residues. The V end was cut by 2 bases, the J end by 8 bases, with 13 bases between. Germline CDR1 reads SGDLS; CDR2 reads YYNGEE. CDR3 DNA sequence: TGTGCCAGCAGCGTTGGGGGGCGGTACGAAAAACTGTTTTTT. Protein sequence: CASSVGGRYEKLFF. Full variable domain (outside the CDR3, taken from reference TRBV9 and TRBJ1-4): DSGVTQTPKHLITATGQRVTLRCSPRSGDLSVYWYQQSLDQGLQFLIQYYNGEERAKGNILERFSAQQFPDLHSELNLSSLELGDSALYFCASSVGGRYEKLFFGSGTQLSVL.

This clonotype showed up just a few times. V and J are TRBV10-3 and TRBJ2-5; TRBD1 matches at 7 bases. The CDR3 consists of 15 residues. The J segment lost 4 bases and the V segment lost 5 bases, leaving 10 bases of the junction unmatched. From germline, CDR1 is ENHRY and CDR2 SYGVKD. CDR3 nucleotide sequence: TGTGCCATCAGTTCCATCCAAGGGACAGCAGAGACCCAGTACTTC. This gives the protein CAISSIQGTAETQYF.

This clonotype has only a few counts. The V and J genes are TRBV4-3 and TRBJ2-6; a possible D gene is TRBD1 (6 bases). The CDR3 extends over 17 amino acids. V was clipped by 3 bases and J by 1 base, with 13 bases between them. Germline V CDR1 and CDR2: LGHNA, YSLEER. In DNA form, the CDR3 reads TGCGCCAGCAGCCAGGCTGGGGGCGCATCTGGGGCCAACGTCCTGACTTTC. Translating gives CASSQAGGASGANVLTF.

There are a few counts of this clonotype. The genes are TRBV13 and TRBJ2-7; 9 bases are shared with TRBD2. Germline trimming cut 5 bases from V and 0 bases from J; bases unmatched to any gene: 8. The CDR3 spans 16 residues. Per the germline V gene, CDR1 is PRHDT and CDR2 is FYEKMQ (reference sequence). CDR3 nucleotide sequence: TGTGCCAGCAGCGATAAAGCGGGGGGCCTCTCCTACGAGCAGTACTTC. It codes for CASSDKAGGLSYEQYF.

The rearrangement links TRBV20-1 to TRBJ2-3; no firm D call. The germline V gene encodes CDR1 DFQATT and CDR2 SNEGSKA (reference sequence). V was cut by 1 base and J by 8 bases, with 10 bases left in between. The CDR3 extends over 12 amino acids. In nucleotides, the CDR3 is TGCAGTGCTAGAGTGGGTCTGGGTACGCAGTATTTT. Protein product: CSARVGLGTQYF.

The chain uses TRBV6-1 and TRBJ2-1, with 8 nucleotides matching TRBD2. From germline, CDR1 is MNHNS and CDR2 SASEGT. The CDR3 runs 18 residues. V shed 5 bases, J shed 0 bases, and the junction held 12 bases outside the gene matches. The CDR3 protein is CASSPLGISGNSYNEQFF. The CDR3 DNA sequence: TGTGCCAGCAGTCCCTTGGGGATTAGCGGGAACTCCTACAATGAGCAGTTCTTC.

The sample holds a few counts of this clonotype. The gene calls are TRBV4-3 and TRBJ1-4; 7 bases agree with TRBD1. With V trimmed by 4 bases and J by 4 bases, 9 bases remained unmatched. The CDR3 totals 16 residues. Germline V lookup: CDR1 LGHNA, CDR2 YSLEER. The CDR3 loop reads CASSPPGQALNEKLFF. The CDR3, as DNA: TGCGCCAGCAGCCCACCAGGACAGGCCCTTAATGAAAAACTGTTTTTT.

This sequence joins TRBV9 and TRBJ1-2, with D hard to call. Deletions cut 3 bases from V and 3 bases from J, with 6 bases between. From germline, CDR1 is SGDLS and CDR2 YYNGEE. This CDR3 spans 12 amino acids. The CDR3 region has the DNA TGTGCCAGCAGCGCGACCGACTATGGCTACACCTTC. It is translated as CASSATDYGYTF.

DNA for the CDR3: TGCGCCAGCAGCTTGCTGGGGCGAGAAACTGAAGCTTTCTTT. Amino acids: CASSLLGRETEAFF. The chain couples TRBV5-1 to TRBJ1-1, with D tentatively TRBD1 (5 bases). Germline loops: CDR1 SGHRS, CDR2 YFSETQ. This CDR3 is 14 amino acids long. The V end was cut by 1 base, the J end by 5 bases, with 12 bases between.

This clonotype was observed a few times. This chain joins TRBV30 and TRBJ1-1, with D hard to call. V lost 1 base and J 11 bases, leaving 17 bases between the germline ends. The CDR3 runs to 13 residues. Germline CDR1 GTSNPN, CDR2 SVGIG (reference sequence). CDR3 nucleotides: TGTGCCTGGAGTGCCTCGGAACAGTTAGGGGCTTTCTTT. It specifies CAWSASEQLGAFF.

This clonotype was detected only a few times. The rearrangement links TRBV4-3 to TRBJ2-3, with D possibly TRBD2 on 6 matching bases. This CDR3 has 17 residues. The germline V gene has CDR1 LGHNA and CDR2 YSLEER. The V and J ends lost 0 bases and 6 bases respectively, with 19 bases between them. CDR3 amino acids: CASSQDGGRRGKDTQYF. The CDR3 DNA sequence: TGCGCCAGCAGCCAAGATGGTGGCAGGAGGGGTAAGGATACGCAGTATTTT.

This clonotype was recorded a few times. This rearrangement joins TRBV6-4 to TRBJ2-2, with a possible D match to TRBD1 (5 bases). Germline CDR1 and CDR2: MRHNA and SNTAGT. The CDR3 sequence is 16 residues long. The germline V and J ends were trimmed by 0 bases and 4 bases, with 12 bases remaining between them. CDR3 in amino acids: CASSDSGARSTGELFF. The CDR3 bases are TGTGCCAGCAGTGACTCAGGGGCCAGGAGCACCGGGGAGCTGTTTTTT.

V and J are TRBV3-1 and TRBJ2-7; D tentatively reads TRBD1 or TRBD2 (7 bases each). Germline CDR1 LGHDT, CDR2 YNNKEL (reference sequence). Deletions cut 5 bases from V and 3 bases from J, with 17 bases between. This CDR3 contains 15 residues. The CDR3 DNA follows: TGTGCCAGCAGCAAACCAACAGGGGAGGGCTACGAGCAGTACTTC. Its translation: CASSKPTGEGYEQYF.

The rearrangement joins TRBV6-1 to TRBJ2-1; D is undetermined. V was pared by 6 bases and J by 0 bases, with 18 bases between. Germline CDR1 MNHNS, CDR2 SASEGT. The CDR3 runs to 17 residues. The CDR3 region is CASSQPVSGFSYNEQFF. The CDR3 nucleotides are TGTGCCAGCAGCCAACCGGTCTCAGGCTTCTCCTACAATGAGCAGTTCTTC.

This clonotype occurred a few times. The chain links TRBV6-5 to TRBJ2-1; tentatively, D is TRBD2 (6 bases). CDR1 is MNHEY and CDR2 is SVGAGI in the germline V gene. V dropped 2 bases and J dropped 4 bases, with 9 bases sitting between them. The CDR3 is 14 amino acids. CDR3 nucleotides: TGTGCCAGCAGTTACGAGGGACTTTACAATGAGCAGTTCTTC. Amino acid sequence: CASSYEGLYNEQFF.

V usage is TRBV29-1 and J usage is TRBJ1-2; 8 bases fit TRBD1. Germline-derived CDR1 and CDR2 are SQVTM and ANQGSEA. The J segment lost 1 base and the V segment lost 8 bases, leaving 12 bases of the junction unmatched. CDR3 length: 15 amino acids. CDR3 amino acids: CSIMTGAYINYGYTF. The DNA for the CDR3 is TGCAGCATTATGACAGGGGCTTATATTAACTATGGCTACACCTTC. Variable domain in full (rest from reference TRBV29-1 and TRBJ1-2): SAVISQKPSRDICQRGTSLTIQCQVDSQVTMMFWYRQQPGQSLTLIATANQGSEATYESGFVIDKFPISRPNLTFSTLTVSNMSPEDSSIYLCSIMTGAYINYGYTFGSGTRLTVV.

In this sample, this clonotype turned up a few times. The V gene is TRBV4-3, the J gene TRBJ2-7; D uncertain. Germline V gene sequence: CDR1 LGHNA, CDR2 YSLEER. The length of the CDR3 is 12 residues. Between the trimmed V and J ends, which lost 0 bases and 5 bases, there was a span of 5 bases. This CDR3 is CASSQDGDEQYF. As DNA, the CDR3 is TGCGCCAGCAGCCAAGATGGTGACGAGCAGTACTTC.

There are a few counts of this clonotype. The CDR3 loop is CASSLVQGISYEQYF. CDR3 nucleotide sequence: TGTGCCAGCAGCTTAGTACAGGGTATATCCTACGAGCAGTACTTC. The V and J genes are TRBV7-6 and TRBJ2-7; D is perhaps TRBD1 (6 bases). The length of the CDR3 is 15 residues. V lost 1 base and J 1 base, leaving 11 bases between the germline ends. The V gene's germline CDR1 is SGHVS and CDR2 FNYEAQ.

This sequence joins TRBV20-1 and TRBJ2-3; perhaps TRBD2 as D (5 bases). The CDR3 has 15 residues. Germline V gene data show CDR1 as DFQATT and CDR2 as SNEGSKA (reference sequence). V gave up 3 bases and J gave up 2 bases, with 15 bases separating them. CDR3 sequence (DNA): TGCAGTGCTAGGCCGGGGTGGGGATTCACAGATACGCAGTATTTT. This translates into CSARPGWGFTDTQYF.

Only a few counts were recorded for this clonotype. The chain links TRBV20-1 to TRBJ2-7; D ambiguous. V was cut by 4 bases and J by 4 bases, with 5 bases left in between. CDR3 length: 10 residues. Germline values: CDR1 DFQATT, CDR2 SNEGSKA (reference sequence). CDR3 coding DNA: TGCAGTGCTAAGCCGTACGAGCAGTACTTC. It encodes CSAKPYEQYF.

This clonotype was seen a few times. The gene calls are TRBV4-3 and TRBJ2-1; D ambiguous. Germline assignment: CDR1 LGHNA and CDR2 YSLEER. The CDR3 has 15 residues. V lost 0 bases, J lost 4 bases, and 10 bases lay in between. This chain's CDR3 is CASSQDRRTYNEQFF. The CDR3 nucleotides read TGCGCCAGCAGCCAAGATCGGCGGACGTACAATGAGCAGTTCTTC.

This clonotype was found a few times. The rearrangement links TRBV7-2 to TRBJ2-5; the D gene could be TRBD1 or TRBD2 (5 bases each). V was cut by 4 bases and J by 5 bases, with 14 bases left in between. Per germline, CDR1 SGHTA and CDR2 FQGNSA. The CDR3 spans 14 residues. CDR3 in amino acids: CASSYVRGAETQYF. CDR3 bases: TGTGCCAGCAGCTACGTGAGGGGCGCGGAGACCCAGTACTTC.

The J gene is TRBJ2-3, the V gene TRBV4-3; D not resolved. CDR1 LGHNA and CDR2 YSLEER come from the germline V gene. Trimming took off 3 bases at V and 3 bases at J, with 7 bases between the two ends. This CDR3 has 13 residues. This chain's CDR3 is CASSQQTTDTQYF. The CDR3 bases are TGCGCCAGCAGCCAGCAAACAACAGATACGCAGTATTTT.

The chain employs TRBV28 and TRBJ1-4; no clear D gene. This CDR3 region has 14 residues. Germline V gene data show CDR1 as MDHEN and CDR2 as SYDVKM. Trimming took 3 bases from V and 7 from J, leaving 12 bases between them. This chain's CDR3 is CASSFVRFSEKLFF. The CDR3 nucleotides are TGTGCCAGCAGTTTCGTCAGGTTTAGTGAAAAACTGTTTTTT.

This chain links TRBV7-8 with TRBJ1-4, with 7 bases fitting TRBD1. The CDR3 totals 15 residues. The germline CDR1 and CDR2 sequences are SGHVS and FQNEAQ. Trimming at V came to 5 bases and at J to 8 bases, leaving 11 bases not matched to a gene. Here the CDR3 reads CASSLHRGGGEKLFF. The CDR3 DNA reads as TGTGCCAGCAGCCTCCACAGGGGAGGGGGGGAAAAACTGTTTTTT.